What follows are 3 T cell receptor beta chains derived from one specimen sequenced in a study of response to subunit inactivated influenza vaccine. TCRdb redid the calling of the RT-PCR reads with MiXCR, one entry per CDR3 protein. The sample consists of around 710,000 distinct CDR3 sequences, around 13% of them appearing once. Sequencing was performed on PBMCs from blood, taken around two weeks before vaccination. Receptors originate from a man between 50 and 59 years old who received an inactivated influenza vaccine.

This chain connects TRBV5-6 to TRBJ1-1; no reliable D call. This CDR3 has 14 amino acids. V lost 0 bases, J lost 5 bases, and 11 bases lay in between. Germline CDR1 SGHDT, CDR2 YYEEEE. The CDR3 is CASSLATSRTEAFF. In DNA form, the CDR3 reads TGTGCCAGCAGCTTGGCCACGTCTAGGACTGAAGCTTTCTTT.

The CDR3 nucleotides read TGTGCCAGCGGGGTAGTCAGGGAGCAGTACTTC. Its translation is CASGVVREQYF. The genes are TRBV6-6 and TRBJ2-7; D uncertain. CDR1 MNHNY and CDR2 SVGAGI come from the germline V gene (reference sequence). The CDR3 has 11 amino acids. Trimming took off 8 bases at V and 7 bases at J, with 12 bases between the two ends.

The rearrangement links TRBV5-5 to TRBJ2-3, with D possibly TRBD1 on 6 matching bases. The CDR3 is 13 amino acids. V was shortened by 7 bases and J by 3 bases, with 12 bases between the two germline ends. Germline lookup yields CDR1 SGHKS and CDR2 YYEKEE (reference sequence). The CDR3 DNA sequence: TGTGCCAGCCTTCACACAGGGACAGATACGCAGTATTTT. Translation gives CASLHTGTDTQYF.